This T cell receptor (beta chain) derives from a study of T cell responses to AZD1222 COVID-19 vaccine. The study, taken as a whole, reports: Nearly half of spike-specific TCRs reportedly go after variant regions that carry no mutations.

On this clone itself: Its specificity is not known.

The data were produced by immunoSEQ multiplex PCR, yet TCRdb's version contains in-frame clones alone and is incomplete. Here the sample spans 95,000 to 110,000 clones, about 92% being singletons. This TCR derives from an adult who received the AZD1222 COVID-19 vaccine. The sample here was peripheral blood, taken 28 days after the second AZD1222 dose.

The CDR3 DNA reads TGCGCCAGCAGCCGGAGTAGACTAGCGGGAGGCTTGGACTACGAGCAGTACTTC. Its protein is CASSRSRLAGGLDYEQYF. This chain uses TRBV4-3 with TRBJ2-7; TRBD2 matches 13 bases. From germline, CDR1 is LGHNA and CDR2 YSLEER. The V gene end was trimmed by 4 bases and the J gene end by 3 bases; junction bases not matched to a gene: 12. The CDR3 has 18 amino acids.